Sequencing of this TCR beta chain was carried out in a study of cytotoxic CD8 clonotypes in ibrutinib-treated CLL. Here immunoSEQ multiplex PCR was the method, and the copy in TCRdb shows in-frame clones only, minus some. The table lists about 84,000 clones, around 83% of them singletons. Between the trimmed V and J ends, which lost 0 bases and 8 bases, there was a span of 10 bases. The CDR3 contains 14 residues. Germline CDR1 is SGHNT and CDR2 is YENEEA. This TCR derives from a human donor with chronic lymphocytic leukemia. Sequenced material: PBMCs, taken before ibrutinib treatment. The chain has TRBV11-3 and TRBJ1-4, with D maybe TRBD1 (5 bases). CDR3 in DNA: TGTGCCAGCAGCTTAGATGGGGGGGACGAAAAACTGTTTTTT. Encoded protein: CASSLDGGDEKLFF. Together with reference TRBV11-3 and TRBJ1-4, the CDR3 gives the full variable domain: EAGVVQSPRYKIIEKKQPVAFWCNPISGHNTLYWYLQNLGQGPELLIRYENEEAVDDSQLPKDRFSAERLKGVDSTLKIQPAELGDSAVYLCASSLDGGDEKLFFGSGTQLSVL.